This T cell receptor beta chain was recorded in a study of control samples from healthy donors and cancer patients. A single count supports this clone. The repertoire was sequenced with immunoSEQ multiplex PCR; TCRdb's copy has only in-frame clones and lacks some. This table holds 150,000 to 200,000 clones, approximately 92% found once. Germline CDR1 is LNHDA and CDR2 is SQIVND (reference sequence). V gave up 3 bases and J gave up 0 bases; unmatched junction bases: 8. This CDR3 comprises 16 residues. This TCR was recovered from a woman in her forties in good health. The material sequenced was blood. This rearrangement joins TRBV19 to TRBJ2-7, with TRBD1 matching 7 bases. CDR3 amino acids: CASSIGPTGISYEQYF. The CDR3 coding sequence is TGTGCCAGTAGTATCGGTCCGACAGGGATCTCCTACGAGCAGTACTTC.